The rows below give T cell receptor beta chains drawn from one sample of a study of OX40 agonist ivuxolimab in advanced cancers. Profiling relied on immunoSEQ multiplex PCR, and the TCRdb table lists in-frame clones only, not all of them. This sample has 55,000 to 80,000 clones, with around nine tenths found just once. Specimen: CD4+ or CD8+ T cells sorted from blood, collected in a trial of the OX40 agonist ivuxolimab. These receptors all stem from an adult with an advanced solid tumor such as melanoma, head and neck, liver or kidney cancer. Each CDR3 is given with its conserved first and last residue. The D gene is left open where the match is weak. Not every row has a clone size; where given, it reads once, few, many or a size class.

-,TRBV28,-,TRBJ2-3,TGTGCCAGCGGATCGTGGACTATCACAGATACGCAGTATTTT,CASGSWTITDTQYF
once,TRBV28,TRBD1,TRBJ2-1,TGTGCCAGCAGTTTATCTGGGGCTTTAGGGACAGGGGGCACCTACAATGAGCAGTTCTTC,CASSLSGALGTGGTYNEQFF
-,TRBV14,TRBD2,TRBJ2-5,TGTGCCAGCAGCCGCGGACTAGCGGGGGTGGAGACCCAGTACTTC,CASSRGLAGVETQYF
-,TRBV27,-,TRBJ2-3,TGTGCCAGCCACCGGGCGGGCGGCACAGATACGCAGTATTTT,CASHRAGGTDTQYF
-,TRBV7-2,-,TRBJ1-2,TGTGCCAGCAGCTCCTCAGGAGGGACCTACGGCTACACCTTC,CASSSSGGTYGYTF
-,TRBV9,TRBD2,TRBJ2-7,TGTGCCAGCAGCGCCCTAGCGGGGGGCGGGGAGCAGTACTTC,CASSALAGGGEQYF
-,TRBV10-3,-,TRBJ1-3,TGTGCCATCAGTCCCGGACGGCACTCTGGAAACACCATATATTTT,CAISPGRHSGNTIYF
-,TRBV6-5,-,TRBJ1-1,TGTGCCAGCAACCCAGCAGGGGCCACTGAAGCTTTCTTT,CASNPAGATEAFF
-,TRBV7-6,-,TRBJ2-5,TGTGCCAGCAGTGTGGGGCAGCAAGAGACCCAGTACTTC,CASSVGQQETQYF
-,TRBV5-1,-,TRBJ2-4,TGCGCCAGCAGCCTGGACACCGATAATAACATTCAGTACTTC,CASSLDTDNNIQYF
once,TRBV7-2,-,TRBJ2-7,TGTGCCAGCAGCTTTGGCAGGGTTGGAACCTACGAGCAGTACTTC,CASSFGRVGTYEQYF
-,TRBV7-3,TRBD2,TRBJ2-2,TGTGCCAGCAGCCGAAGCGGGGAAGGCGGGGAGCTGTTTTTT,CASSRSGEGGELFF
-,TRBV18,-,TRBJ1-1,TGTGCCAGCCGTCAACCGGGGGGGGTGCGTGAGGTCACTGAAGCTTTCTTT,CASRQPGGVREVTEAFF
-,TRBV7-2,-,TRBJ2-6,TGTGCCAGCAGCTTACGGGGTCCCTACTCTGGGGCCAACGTCCTGACTTTC,CASSLRGPYSGANVLTF
-,TRBV4-1,-,TRBJ2-3,TGCGCCAGCAGCCGTAGGGGGACGGGAGATACGCAGTATTTT,CASSRRGTGDTQYF
few,TRBV19,-,TRBJ2-2,TGTGCCAGTAGTATCGGGACGAACGGGGAGCTGTTTTTT,CASSIGTNGELFF
-,TRBV19,-,TRBJ1-1,TGTGCCAGTAGTATCCAAGACCTGAACACTGAAGCTTTCTTT,CASSIQDLNTEAFF
-,TRBV6-4,-,TRBJ1-2,TGTGCCAGCAGCTCGACGGCCGAGGGCTATGGCTACACCTTC,CASSSTAEGYGYTF
-,TRBV27,-,TRBJ1-5,TGTGCCAGCAGTCCAAGGGGGGGGGACACCTATCAGCCCCAGCATTTT,CASSPRGGDTYQPQHF
-,TRBV6-6,-,TRBJ2-4,TGTGCCAGCAGTTACGATGGCTCCGGGGGTGGCATTCAGTACTTC,CASSYDGSGGGIQYF